The TCR beta chain under discussion was sequenced for a study of blood T cell repertoires in COVID-19. Some clones are missing from TCRdb's copy, which holds only in-frame ones; the method was immunoSEQ multiplex PCR. Of roughly 400,000 clones detected, roughly nine tenths appear once; the ten largest clones hold 0.95% to 1.2%. The V segment lost 5 bases and the J segment 14 bases; nucleotides outside the gene matches: 10. This CDR3 spans 13 amino acids. This clonotype was obtained from a man aged 30 to 39 who had recovered from COVID-19. This chain connects TRBV12-3 or TRBV12-4 to TRBJ2-1; 9 bases are a match to TRBD2. Sequences were obtained from PBMCs or T cells enriched from blood (not recorded which). The CDR3 nucleotides read TGTGCCAGCAGTCCCCTCCTAGCGGGATTCGAGTTCTTC. Its translation is CASSPLLAGFEFF.